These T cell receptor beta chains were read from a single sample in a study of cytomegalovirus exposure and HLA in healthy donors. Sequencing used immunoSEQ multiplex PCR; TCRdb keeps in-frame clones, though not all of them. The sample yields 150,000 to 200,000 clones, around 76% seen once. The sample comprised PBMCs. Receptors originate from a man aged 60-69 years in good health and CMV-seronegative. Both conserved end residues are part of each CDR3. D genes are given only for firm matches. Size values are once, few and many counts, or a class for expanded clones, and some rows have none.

DNA: TGTGCCAGCAGCCCTCGTTCGGCAGGGGCCTACGAGCAGTACTTC
CDR3: CASSPRSAGAYEQYF
J: TRBJ2-7
size: -
V: TRBV5-5
D: -

DNA: TGTGCCAGCAGCACTCGGGACAGAGGGGGTGAAGCTTTCTTT
CDR3: CASSTRDRGGEAFF
J: TRBJ1-1
size: once
V: TRBV7-9
D: TRBD1

DNA: TGCGCCAGCAGCCAAGGGTTAGTCCCGGGAAGGCAGACCTTAGCCAAAAACATTCAGTACTTC
CDR3: CASSQGLVPGRQTLAKNIQYF
J: TRBJ2-4
size: -
V: TRBV4-1
D: -

DNA: TGTGCCATCACGGGGACAGGGGCTGGCTACACCTTC
CDR3: CAITGTGAGYTF
J: TRBJ1-2
size: -
V: TRBV10-3
D: TRBD1

DNA: TGTGCCAATATTCGGCGGGGACTAGCGGGGCCGTCTGGGGCCAACGTCCTGACTTTC
CDR3: CANIRRGLAGPSGANVLTF
J: TRBJ2-6
size: -
V: TRBV21-1
D: -

DNA: TGTGCCAGCAGTGTAACAGGGTCGGCAAAGTCATTCTTT
CDR3: CASSVTGSAKSFF
J: TRBJ1-1
size: -
V: TRBV25-1
D: -

DNA: TGTGCCAGCAGTTTCCAACGAGGGAGCTATGGCTACACCTTC
CDR3: CASSFQRGSYGYTF
J: TRBJ1-2
size: -
V: TRBV28
D: -

DNA: TGTGCCTGGACTCGTCGGACAGGCGAAAAACTGTTTTTT
CDR3: CAWTRRTGEKLFF
J: TRBJ1-4
size: -
V: TRBV30
D: TRBD1

DNA: TGTGCCAGCTCAACAACCTATAATTCACCCCTCCACTTT
CDR3: CASSTTYNSPLHF
J: TRBJ1-6
size: -
V: TRBV18
D: -

DNA: TGTGCCAGCAATCGAGGGCGGAGGGGCGAGCAGTACTTC
CDR3: CASNRGRRGEQYF
J: TRBJ2-7
size: -
V: TRBV6-5
D: -

DNA: TGTGCCAGCAGGGAGCCGGGACAGGGGACCTACGAGCAGTACTTC
CDR3: CASREPGQGTYEQYF
J: TRBJ2-7
size: -
V: TRBV2
D: TRBD1

DNA: TGTGCCAGTAGCGTTACAGGGAGAGGCGAGCAGTACTTC
CDR3: CASSVTGRGEQYF
J: TRBJ2-7
size: -
V: TRBV19
D: -

DNA: TGCGCCAGCAGCCAAGATGGCAGCGAGCAAGGCTACACCTTC
CDR3: CASSQDGSEQGYTF
J: TRBJ1-2
size: -
V: TRBV4-3
D: -

DNA: TGTGCCAGCAGCTTATTAGGAGCAGGGTGGTCCAATCAGCCCCAGCATTTT
CDR3: CASSLLGAGWSNQPQHF
J: TRBJ1-5
size: -
V: TRBV7-8
D: -

DNA: TGTGCCAGCTCACCAGGGAGGGACTACGAGCAGTACTTC
CDR3: CASSPGRDYEQYF
J: TRBJ2-7
size: -
V: TRBV18
D: TRBD2

DNA: TGTGCCAGCAGTTTAACGCCTCTTGGGGGGTTAAATGAGCAGTTCTTC
CDR3: CASSLTPLGGLNEQFF
J: TRBJ2-1
size: -
V: TRBV27
D: -

DNA: TGCAGCGTTCGGACTAGGTACACAGATACGCAGTATTTT
CDR3: CSVRTRYTDTQYF
J: TRBJ2-3
size: -
V: TRBV29-1
D: TRBD2

DNA: TGTGCCAGTAGTCTCCAGGGCTCCTACAATGAGCAGTTCTTC
CDR3: CASSLQGSYNEQFF
J: TRBJ2-1
size: few
V: TRBV19
D: -

DNA: TGTGCCATCAGTGAGGGGACAGGGGACGATACGCAGTATTTT
CDR3: CAISEGTGDDTQYF
J: TRBJ2-3
size: -
V: TRBV10-3
D: TRBD1

DNA: TGTGCTAGTGGGGCCGGGACAGGGGTCTACGAGCAGTACTTC
CDR3: CASGAGTGVYEQYF
J: TRBJ2-7
size: -
V: TRBV12-5
D: TRBD1

DNA: TGTGCCAGCAGCCTATCTGGACTCTATGGCTACACCTTC
CDR3: CASSLSGLYGYTF
J: TRBJ1-2
size: once
V: TRBV7-2
D: -

DNA: TGTGCCAGCAGCCCCGGGACAGGGCGGTGGAACACTGAAGCTTTCTTT
CDR3: CASSPGTGRWNTEAFF
J: TRBJ1-1
size: -
V: TRBV7-9
D: TRBD1

DNA: TGTGCCTGGAGTGTACTCGGGACAGGGAGAAATTTTGCCTACGAGCAGTACTTC
CDR3: CAWSVLGTGRNFAYEQYF
J: TRBJ2-7
size: -
V: TRBV30
D: TRBD1

DNA: TGTGCCAGCAGCCTCGGTTCGGGCCCACAAGGGGGGCCCCAGCATTTT
CDR3: CASSLGSGPQGGPQHF
J: TRBJ1-5
size: -
V: TRBV7-9
D: -

DNA: TGTGCCAGCAGCGTAGCGGGGGGCGGCTACAATGAGCAGTTCTTC
CDR3: CASSVAGGGYNEQFF
J: TRBJ2-1
size: -
V: TRBV9
D: -

DNA: TGTGCCAGCAGGTCTCTTACAGGGTCTGGAAACACCATATATTTT
CDR3: CASRSLTGSGNTIYF
J: TRBJ1-3
size: -
V: TRBV6-6
D: -

DNA: TGTGCCAGCAGCTTAGTGGCGGGTTCGGGCAATCAGCCCCAGCATTTT
CDR3: CASSLVAGSGNQPQHF
J: TRBJ1-5
size: few
V: TRBV7-2
D: -

DNA: TGTGCCTGGAGTCACAGGAATAATTCACCCCTCCACTTT
CDR3: CAWSHRNNSPLHF
J: TRBJ1-6
size: -
V: TRBV30
D: -

DNA: TGTGCCACCACCCAGGACAGGGTTGACAATGAGCAGTTCTTC
CDR3: CATTQDRVDNEQFF
J: TRBJ2-1
size: -
V: TRBV15
D: TRBD1

DNA: TGCGCCAGCAGCTCTCGGGAGACCCAGTACTTC
CDR3: CASSSRETQYF
J: TRBJ2-5
size: once
V: TRBV5-1
D: -

DNA: TGTGCCAGCAGCTTAGGAGGGTGGGGACTACCCACTCTCTACGAGCAGTACTTC
CDR3: CASSLGGWGLPTLYEQYF
J: TRBJ2-7
size: -
V: TRBV7-9
D: TRBD2

DNA: TGTGCCAGCGGGGTTTCTAGCACAGATACGCAGTATTTT
CDR3: CASGVSSTDTQYF
J: TRBJ2-3
size: few
V: TRBV19
D: -

DNA: TGTGCCAGCAGCTCCCCGGGACAGGGATTCTATGGCTACACCTTC
CDR3: CASSSPGQGFYGYTF
J: TRBJ1-2
size: -
V: TRBV7-2
D: TRBD1

DNA: TGTTCCAGCACCAACAGGGGTGCTAACTATGGCTACACCTTC
CDR3: CSSTNRGANYGYTF
J: TRBJ1-2
size: -
V: TRBV7-9
D: TRBD1

DNA: TGTGCCAGCAGCCAAGATGGAATCTGGGCCGGGGCCAACGTCCTGACTTTC
CDR3: CASSQDGIWAGANVLTF
J: TRBJ2-6
size: once
V: TRBV4-2
D: -

DNA: TGTGCCAGCAGCTTAGAAACTACCTACGAGCAGTACTTC
CDR3: CASSLETTYEQYF
J: TRBJ2-7
size: -
V: TRBV11-2
D: -

DNA: TGTGCCAGCTCACCGCCTAGCGGGGAAGAGACCCAGTACTTC
CDR3: CASSPPSGEETQYF
J: TRBJ2-5
size: -
V: TRBV18
D: TRBD2

DNA: TGTGCCAGCAGTTCGGACTCTTTAGGCACGTTCTTC
CDR3: CASSSDSLGTFF
J: TRBJ2-1
size: -
V: TRBV27
D: -

DNA: TGTGCCAGCAGTTTATTCCCCCCGAGGGCCGGCGAGCAGTACTTC
CDR3: CASSLFPPRAGEQYF
J: TRBJ2-7
size: -
V: TRBV27
D: -

DNA: TGTGCCTGGAGCGCGGGGCTCTCTGGAAACACCATATATTTT
CDR3: CAWSAGLSGNTIYF
J: TRBJ1-3
size: -
V: TRBV30
D: -

DNA: TGTGCCAGCAGTACAGGGTCCTATAATTCACCCCTCCACTTT
CDR3: CASSTGSYNSPLHF
J: TRBJ1-6
size: few
V: TRBV28
D: -

DNA: TGTGCCAGCTCACCGATGAGCTCCTATAATTCACCCCTCCACTTT
CDR3: CASSPMSSYNSPLHF
J: TRBJ1-6
size: -
V: TRBV18
D: -

DNA: TGTGCCAGCAGCTTAGAGGGGGCCGGGTTAAACATTCAGTACTTC
CDR3: CASSLEGAGLNIQYF
J: TRBJ2-4
size: few
V: TRBV7-8
D: TRBD1

DNA: TGTGCCAGCAGCAGACTGACCGGTAGCACAGATACGCAGTATTTT
CDR3: CASSRLTGSTDTQYF
J: TRBJ2-3
size: -
V: TRBV6-5
D: -

DNA: TGTGCCAGCTCACCATCGGGACTAGGTCTGGTAGATGAGCAGTTCTTC
CDR3: CASSPSGLGLVDEQFF
J: TRBJ2-1
size: few
V: TRBV18
D: TRBD2

DNA: TGTGCCAGCTCACGGACAGGAACCCAAGAGACCCAGTACTTC
CDR3: CASSRTGTQETQYF
J: TRBJ2-5
size: -
V: TRBV18
D: TRBD1